This passage covers 15 T cell receptor beta chains from one sample sequenced in a study of T-cell memory formation after mild COVID-19. Each CDR3 protein gets one entry after TCRdb re-called the 5' RACE reads with MiXCR. The sample has roughly 89,000 distinct CDR3 sequences; about 13% are singletons. The sequenced sample consisted of PBMCs or a T cell subset sorted from them (not recorded which). The origin of the receptors is an adult woman who had mild COVID-19 (a few samples of this study predate the infection). Cell type and time point are not known.

This clonotype was found a few times. This sequence joins TRBV12-3 or TRBV12-4 and TRBJ2-7, with TRBD1 matching over 7 bases. The CDR3 is made up of 14 amino acids. V lost 5 bases to trimming and J lost 1 base; unmatched junction nucleotides: 5. The CDR3 spells CASSAPGQSYEQYF. The CDR3, as DNA: TGTGCCAGCAGTGCGCCGGGACAGTCCTACGAGCAGTACTTC.

This clonotype was detected a few times. The chain is built from TRBV12-3 or TRBV12-4 and TRBJ1-2; 8 bases map to TRBD1. With V trimmed by 5 bases and J by 3 bases, 2 bases remained unmatched. The CDR3 is made up of 13 amino acids. In DNA, the CDR3 is TGTGCCAGCAGTCCGGGACAGGACTATGGCTACACCTTC. Translation gives CASSPGQDYGYTF.

The J gene is TRBJ1-2, the V gene TRBV7-9; TRBD1 agrees at 8 bases. The germline gives CDR1 SEHNR, CDR2 FQNEAQ (reference sequence). Germline trimming cut 8 bases from V and 8 bases from J; bases unmatched to any gene: 10. The CDR3 loop spans 13 amino acids. The CDR3 DNA reads TGTGCCAGCCGGGGGGGGACAGGTCACGGCTACACCTTC. The encoded protein is CASRGGTGHGYTF.

This clonotype was observed a few times. This sequence joins TRBV3-1 and TRBJ2-5; the match to TRBD2 covers 9 bases. After removal of 3 bases from V and 4 bases from J, the junction contained 6 bases not matched to a gene. Germline lookup yields CDR1 LGHDT and CDR2 YNNKEL (reference sequence). There are 15 residues in the CDR3. CDR3 in DNA: TGTGCCAGCAGCCAGGATAGCGGGAGTGGAGAGACCCAGTACTTC. Encoded protein: CASSQDSGSGETQYF.

The chain joins TRBV12-3 or TRBV12-4 to TRBJ2-2; 8 nucleotides line up with TRBD1. V trimming: 4 bases; J trimming: 4 bases; junction bases outside the gene matches: 8. The CDR3 is made up of 16 amino acids. CDR3 DNA sequence: TGTGCCAGCAGTTACGAGACAGGGGATACCACCGGGGAGCTGTTTTTT. It encodes CASSYETGDTTGELFF.

This clonotype was seen more than once but under ten times. The V gene is TRBV4-2, the J gene TRBJ2-3; D unclear. Germline V gene data show CDR1 as LGHNA and CDR2 as YNFKEQ. V was shortened by 0 bases and J by 5 bases, with 6 bases between the two germline ends. This CDR3 has 13 amino acids. Here the CDR3 reads CASSQEHVDTQYF. In DNA, the CDR3 is TGTGCCAGCAGCCAAGAGCACGTAGATACGCAGTATTTT.

This chain links TRBV9 with TRBJ2-3, with a possible D match to TRBD2 (5 bases). V lost 0 bases to trimming and J lost 4 bases, with 18 bases between them. From germline, CDR1 is SGDLS and CDR2 YYNGEE. This CDR3 has 17 residues. This CDR3 is CASSVATRRLCADTQYF. CDR3 DNA sequence: TGTGCCAGCAGCGTAGCTACTCGGAGGCTGTGCGCAGATACGCAGTATTTT.

This clonotype was seen many times. The chain has TRBV7-6 and TRBJ2-1, with 10 positions matching TRBD2. V lost 4 bases and J lost 6; bases outside the gene matches: 3. CDR1 is SGHVS, CDR2 FNYEAQ, per germline. The CDR3 runs to 14 residues. For the CDR3, the DNA is TGTGCCAGCAGCTATTTAGCGGGAGGCAATGAGCAGTTCTTC. Translated, it gives CASSYLAGGNEQFF. Drawing the rest from reference TRBV7-6 and TRBJ2-1, the complete variable domain is GAGVSQSPRYKVTKRGQDVALRCDPISGHVSLYWYRQALGQGPEFLTYFNYEAQQDKSGLPNDRFSAERPEGSISTLTIQRTEQRDSAMYRCASSYLAGGNEQFFGPGTRLTVL.

This clonotype was observed a few times. The genes are TRBV14 and TRBJ1-2, with TRBD1 matching over 10 bases. Germline V gives CDR1 SGHDN, CDR2 FVKESK. CDR3 length: 16 amino acids. V was clipped by 3 bases and J by 4 bases; unmatched bases: 8. CDR3 amino acids: CASSQADRGLGYGYTF. CDR3 DNA: TGTGCCAGCAGCCAGGCCGACAGGGGGCTGGGCTATGGCTACACCTTC.

This clonotype was found a few times. The CDR3 protein is CASSFTGRGLTYEQYF. Here the CDR3 DNA reads TGTGCCAGCAGCTTTACGGGCCGGGGCTTGACCTACGAGCAGTACTTC. The chain joins TRBV5-4 to TRBJ2-7; possibly TRBD1 or TRBD2 for D (5 bases each). The CDR3 spans 16 residues. Trimming cost V 2 bases and J 2 bases, with 17 bases left between them. The V gene's germline CDR1 is SGHNT and CDR2 YYREEE (reference sequence).

V and J are TRBV24-1 and TRBJ2-6, with a possible D match to TRBD1 (6 bases). There are 16 residues in the CDR3. Trimming took 4 bases from V and 2 from J, leaving 11 bases between them. The germline V gene has CDR1 KGHDR and CDR2 SFDVKD. CDR3 region: CATSDNRVTGANVLTF. The DNA for the CDR3 is TGTGCCACCAGTGACAACAGGGTGACTGGGGCCAACGTCCTGACTTTC.

The chain joins TRBV28 to TRBJ1-5; the match to TRBD1 covers 11 bases. The ends lost 6 bases at V and 0 bases at J; junction bases unmatched: 19. Looked up from germline, CDR1 is MDHEN and CDR2 is SYDVKM. This CDR3 comprises 21 residues. CDR3 protein: CASSPDRGLMGGVYSNQPQHF. The CDR3 nucleotides read TGTGCCAGCAGCCCGGACAGGGGGCTTATGGGGGGTGTATATAGCAATCAGCCCCAGCATTTT.

The rearrangement joins TRBV7-7 to TRBJ2-7; D is perhaps TRBD1 (5 bases). V shed 2 bases and J shed 6 bases, with 11 bases lying between them. CDR1 and CDR2 from the germline V gene are SSHAT and FNYEAQ (reference sequence). This CDR3 region has 13 residues. The CDR3 region is CASSLQGFAEQYF. In DNA form, the CDR3 reads TGTGCCAGCAGCTTACAGGGTTTCGCCGAGCAGTACTTC.

The rearrangement joins TRBV7-8 to TRBJ1-5; D not resolved. Germline V gives CDR1 SGHVS, CDR2 FQNEAQ. This CDR3 has 16 amino acids. Trimming shortened V by 1 base and J by 0 bases, and 10 bases separated the two germline ends. CDR3 DNA sequence: TGTGCCAGCAGCTTAGGGTCGTCTTATAGCAATCAGCCCCAGCATTTT. This translates into CASSLGSSYSNQPQHF. Combining the CDR3 with reference TRBV7-8 and TRBJ1-5 gives the whole variable domain GAGVSQSPRYKVAKRGQDVALRCDPISGHVSLFWYQQALGQGPEFLTYFQNEAQLDKSGLPSDRFFAERPEGSVSTLKIQRTQQEDSAVYLCASSLGSSYSNQPQHFGDGTRLSIL.

The chain has TRBV7-2 and TRBJ2-2; 8 positions agree with TRBD2. The CDR3 loop spans 17 amino acids. The trim removed 1 base at V and 0 bases at J, leaving 4 bases unmatched. CDR1 and CDR2 from the germline V gene are SGHTA and FQGNSA. This CDR3 is CASSLDSGNPNTGELFF. CDR3 nucleotide sequence: TGTGCCAGCAGCTTAGATAGCGGGAACCCGAACACCGGGGAGCTGTTTTTT.